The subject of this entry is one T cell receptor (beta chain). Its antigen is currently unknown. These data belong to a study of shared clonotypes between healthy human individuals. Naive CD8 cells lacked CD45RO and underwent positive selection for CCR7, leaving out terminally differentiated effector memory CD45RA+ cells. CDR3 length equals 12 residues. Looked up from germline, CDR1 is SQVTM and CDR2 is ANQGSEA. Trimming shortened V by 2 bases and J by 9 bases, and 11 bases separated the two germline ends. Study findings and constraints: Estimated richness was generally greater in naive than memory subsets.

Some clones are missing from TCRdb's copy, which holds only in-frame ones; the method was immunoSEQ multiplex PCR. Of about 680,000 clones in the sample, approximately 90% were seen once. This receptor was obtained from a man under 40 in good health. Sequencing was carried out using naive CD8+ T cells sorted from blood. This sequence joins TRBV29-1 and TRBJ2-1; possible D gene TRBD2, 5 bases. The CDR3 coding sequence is TGCAGCGTTGAATACCTAGCCCCTGAGCAGTTCTTC. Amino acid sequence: CSVEYLAPEQFF.